These 6 T cell receptor beta chains share one sample of origin, sequenced in a study of T cell repertoires in cytomegalovirus infection. One entry per CDR3 protein results from TCRdb running MiXCR on the reads. In the table there are about 740,000 distinct CDR3 sequences, approximately 40% of which are singletons. Sample: PBMCs. These receptors were taken from a human donor in good health (CMV status not recorded). Some clones in this sample may be carry-over from other donors' samples.

The table lists this clonotype with a few counts. CDR3 sequence: CASSFPGRSNQPQHF. Written as DNA, the CDR3 is TGTGCCAGCAGTTTTCCCGGACGGAGCAATCAGCCCCAGCATTTT. The V call is TRBV28, the J call TRBJ1-5; D ambiguous. V was cut by 3 bases and J by 1 base, with 10 bases left in between. This CDR3 contains 15 residues. In germline, CDR1 is MDHEN, CDR2 SYDVKM.

This clonotype was seen many times. The chain joins TRBV7-2 to TRBJ1-1, with unresolved D. The CDR3 runs 15 residues. V was cut by 1 base and J by 2 bases, with 11 bases left in between. Germline V gene data show CDR1 as SGHTA and CDR2 as FQGNSA. CDR3 residues: CASSLVGQVNTEAFF. The CDR3 DNA is TGTGCCAGCAGCTTAGTGGGTCAGGTTAACACTGAAGCTTTCTTT.

The chain combines TRBV27 with TRBJ1-5; TRBD1 matches at 12 bases. This CDR3 comprises 22 residues. Trimming at V came to 5 bases and at J to 6 bases, leaving 26 bases not matched to a gene. Germline values: CDR1 MNHEY, CDR2 SMNVEV (reference sequence). CDR3 amino acids: CASSPKGQGASDEKRTSQPQHF. DNA of the CDR3: TGTGCCAGCAGTCCCAAGGGACAGGGGGCGTCAGACGAGAAAAGGACGAGTCAGCCCCAGCATTTT.

The CDR3, as DNA: TGCGCCAGCATGGCAGGGGGGTCGAACACTGAAGCTTTCTTT. Encoded protein: CASMAGGSNTEAFF. The rearrangement links TRBV5-1 to TRBJ1-1, with 7 bases matching TRBD1. V gave up 6 bases and J gave up 1 base; unmatched junction bases: 6. The CDR3 is 14 residues long. Germline CDR1 SGHRS, CDR2 YFSETQ.

In its sample, this clonotype was seen a few times. The CDR3 nucleotides are TGTGCCAGCAGTTTAGGGACTAGCGGGGGGGGGGTTGTGGATACGCAGTATTTT. It specifies CASSLGTSGGGVVDTQYF. The chain joins TRBV28 to TRBJ2-3, with TRBD2 matching 16 bases. The V segment lost 2 bases and the J segment 6 bases; nucleotides outside the gene matches: 8. Germline V gene data show CDR1 as MDHEN and CDR2 as SYDVKM. The CDR3 is 18 residues long.

CDR3 region: CSVDGEAFF. CDR3 nucleotides: TGCAGCGTTGACGGGGAAGCTTTCTTT. The chain uses TRBV29-1 and TRBJ1-1; D gene uncertain. V was clipped by 3 bases and J by 8 bases, with 4 bases between them. Per the germline V gene, CDR1 is SQVTM and CDR2 is ANQGSEA. There are 9 residues in the CDR3.